Sequencing of this T cell receptor (beta chain) was carried out in a study of T cell responses to AZD1222 COVID-19 vaccine. General observations from the study: Repertoires were obtained solely post-peak T cell response. Donors, mostly white British, included more females; clonal diversity was possibly underestimated. Among AZD1222 vaccinees, only 5 to 7 were seropositive at baseline. Spike-wide coverage was observed for vaccine-associated CD4 TCRs, with dominant responses at 160-218 and 743-854.

Profiled with immunoSEQ multiplex PCR; TCRdb holds only in-frame clones, not every one. This sample has some 120,000 clones; around 91% occur once, and the top ten carry 4.4%. This CDR3 has 15 amino acids. The V and J ends lost 3 bases and 4 bases, in that order; junction bases with no gene match: 5. CDR1 and CDR2 (germline): SGHTA, FQGTGA. As regards this clone: Its antigen is currently unknown.

This clonotype originated in an adult in good health. Material: peripheral blood, obtained on day 0 of MenACWY control vaccination. V gene TRBV7-3 combines with J gene TRBJ2-2; 7 nucleotides agree with TRBD1. The CDR3: CASSFLWDSTGELFF. CDR3 DNA sequence: TGTGCCAGCAGCTTTCTATGGGACAGCACCGGGGAGCTGTTTTTT.